This TCR beta chain was sequenced during a study of T cells in Graves' hyperthyroidism and ophthalmopathy. Study findings and constraints: Most thyroid-expanded clonotypes above 0.001 were also found in blood.

The study excluded patients with uncontrolled infection, other autoimmune disease, pregnancy or lactation. Clinicians diagnosed patients from clinical symptoms, serum thyroxine and TRAb, thyroid ultrasound and orbital computed tomography. The source material, RNA transcripts, was used to amplify TCR beta CDR3 regions. Carried out on the TCR CDR3, a first-round RT-PCR used the HTBI primer set. MiXCR, applied by TCRdb to the multiplex PCR reads, yields one record per CDR3 protein. The sample gives about 290,000 distinct CDR3 sequences, more than 15% of which show up once; approximately 60% is in the top ten. About this clonotype: What it recognizes is unknown.

The source of this sequence is a woman aged 55 to 70 with Graves' ophthalmopathy. The sequencing input was blood.

The CDR3 DNA reads as TGTGCCAGCAGCCCTGGGACTAGCGGGAGGGGGCCCTACGAGCAGTACTTC. It encodes CASSPGTSGRGPYEQYF. This chain uses TRBV11-2 with TRBJ2-7; 16 nucleotides line up with TRBD2. Germline V CDR1 and CDR2: SGHAT, FQNNGV. The V gene end was trimmed by 5 bases and the J gene end by 2 bases; junction bases not matched to a gene: 6. The CDR3 loop spans 17 amino acids.